These T cell receptor beta chains were read from a single sample in a study of blood T cell repertoires in COVID-19. The protocol was immunoSEQ multiplex PCR, while the TCRdb copy is restricted to in-frame clones and leaves out a portion. The repertoire holds about 200,000 clones, around 82% seen once, with roughly 13% in the top ten. Source material: peripheral blood. Every receptor here comes from a human donor in a cohort sampled during active COVID-19. Both conserved end residues are part of each CDR3. The D gene is left open where the match is weak. The listing skips clone size in some rows; elsewhere it reads once, few, many or a size class.

d_call	clone_size	v_call	j_call	cdr3_aa	cdr3_nt
TRBD2	once	TRBV5-1	TRBJ2-3	CASSFQRGADTQYF	TGCGCCAGCAGCTTCCAGCGGGGGGCAGATACGCAGTATTTT
.	.	TRBV6-5	TRBJ1-3	CASSSPAGVGGNTIYF	TGTGCCAGCAGTTCCCCCGCGGGGGTAGGTGGAAACACCATATATTTT
.	.	TRBV7-2	TRBJ2-7	CASSLPGDEQYF	TGTGCCAGCAGCTTACCCGGGGACGAGCAGTACTTC
.	.	TRBV9	TRBJ2-3	CASSESSGSFDTQYF	TGTGCCAGCAGCGAATCGAGCGGATCTTTCGATACGCAGTATTTT
TRBD2	.	TRBV5-6	TRBJ2-3	CASSGSGTSGRGTDTQYF	TGTGCCAGCAGCGGATCCGGGACTAGCGGGAGGGGCACAGATACGCAGTATTTT
.	.	TRBV27	TRBJ2-7	CASSLARGSAAEQYF	TGTGCCAGCAGTTTGGCGCGGGGATCCGCGGCCGAGCAGTACTTC
.	.	TRBV18	TRBJ2-1	CASSPPASYNEQFF	TGTGCCAGCTCACCACCGGCAAGTTACAATGAGCAGTTCTTC
TRBD1	.	TRBV5-1	TRBJ1-6	CARTTGFDSPLHF	TGCGCCAGAACGACAGGGTTTGATTCACCCCTCCACTTT
TRBD1	.	TRBV3-1/TRBV3-2	TRBJ2-3	CASSHYGTGSADTQYF	TGTGCCAGCAGCCACTACGGGACAGGGAGCGCAGATACGCAGTATTTT
.	few	TRBV5-1	TRBJ1-5	CASSPTGQNSNQPQHF	TGCGCCAGCAGCCCCACTGGACAGAATAGCAATCAGCCCCAGCATTTT
.	few	TRBV4-2	TRBJ1-3	CASSQEAGMENTIYF	TGTGCCAGCAGCCAAGAAGCGGGGATGGAAAACACCATATATTTT
TRBD1	.	TRBV11-3	TRBJ2-3	CASSLSPPGQGSNTQYF	TGTGCCAGCAGCCTCTCTCCCCCGGGACAGGGCTCAAATACGCAGTATTTT
TRBD1	.	TRBV6-2/TRBV6-3	TRBJ1-1	CASSYGQGGPEAFF	TGTGCCAGCAGTTACGGGCAGGGGGGCCCTGAAGCTTTCTTT
.	.	TRBV11-2	TRBJ2-1	CASRGFWDEQFF	TGTGCCAGCAGGGGCTTTTGGGATGAGCAGTTCTTC
TRBD1	.	TRBV4-2	TRBJ2-1	CASGGDRVKVSEQFF	TGTGCCAGCGGAGGTGACAGGGTGAAGGTGAGTGAGCAGTTCTTC
.	.	TRBV16	TRBJ1-4	CASRSREATNEKLFF	TGTGCCAGCCGCTCCCGGGAGGCAACTAATGAAAAACTGTTTTTT
.	.	TRBV5-6	TRBJ1-3	CASSWGPQGSAGNTIYF	TGTGCCAGCAGCTGGGGTCCACAGGGTAGTGCTGGAAACACCATATATTTT
.	.	TRBV27	TRBJ1-3	CASSPSYDSGNTIYF	TGTGCCAGCAGTCCGAGTTACGACTCTGGAAACACCATATATTTT
TRBD2	.	TRBV13	TRBJ2-7	CASSLSPSGGFYEQYF	TGTGCCAGCAGCTTAAGTCCTAGCGGGGGGTTCTACGAGCAGTACTTC
TRBD2	.	TRBV28	TRBJ2-1	CASSFPSGGYNEQFF	TGTGCCAGCAGTTTTCCCAGCGGGGGCTACAATGAGCAGTTCTTC
.	once	TRBV20-1	TRBJ1-1	CSAKGPRGAFF	TGCAGTGCTAAGGGGCCGCGTGGAGCTTTCTTT
TRBD2	once	TRBV6-5	TRBJ2-5	CASSTLAEETQYF	TGTGCCAGCAGTACACTAGCGGAAGAGACCCAGTACTTC
.	.	TRBV6-5	TRBJ1-2	CATLWPIYGYTF	TGTGCCACCTTGTGGCCGATCTATGGCTACACCTTC